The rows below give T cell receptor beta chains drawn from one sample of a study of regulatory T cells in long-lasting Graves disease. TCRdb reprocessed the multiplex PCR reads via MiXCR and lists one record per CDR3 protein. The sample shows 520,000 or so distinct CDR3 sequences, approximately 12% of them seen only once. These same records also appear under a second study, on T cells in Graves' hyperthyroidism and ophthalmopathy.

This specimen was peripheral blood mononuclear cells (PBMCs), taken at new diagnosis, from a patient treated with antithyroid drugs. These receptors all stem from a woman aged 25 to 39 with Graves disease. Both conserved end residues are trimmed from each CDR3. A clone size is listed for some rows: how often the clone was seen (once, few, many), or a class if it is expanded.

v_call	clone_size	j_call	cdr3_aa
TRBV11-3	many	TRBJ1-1	ASSLDRKTIDEAF
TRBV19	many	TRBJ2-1	ASSSGGPKNEQF
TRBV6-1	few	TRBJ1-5	ASSQTLPTEASNQPQH
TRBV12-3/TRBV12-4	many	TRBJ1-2	ASSGDGGGYT
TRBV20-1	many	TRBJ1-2	SALSPGQGVGYT
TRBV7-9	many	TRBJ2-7	ASTSTSGQSNEQY
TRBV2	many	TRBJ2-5	ASKYRRAGETQY
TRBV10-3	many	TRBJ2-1	AISGESTFPGYAYNEQF
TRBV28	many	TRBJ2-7	ASSLSLAGDKQY
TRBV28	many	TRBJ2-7	ASSLPLTSHEQY
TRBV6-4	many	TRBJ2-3	ASSDEDGKVRPYPLGADTQY
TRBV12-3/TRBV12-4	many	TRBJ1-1	ASSHHRATEAF
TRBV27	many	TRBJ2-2	ASRYSANTGELF
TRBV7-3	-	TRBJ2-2	ASSEEGRLNTGELF
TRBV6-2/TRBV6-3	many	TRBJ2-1	ASSYSPGEYNEQF
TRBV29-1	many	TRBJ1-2	SVRQGIFYGYT
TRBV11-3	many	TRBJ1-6	ASSPTRYDSPLH
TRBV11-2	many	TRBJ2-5	ASRAIGGVRGQETQY
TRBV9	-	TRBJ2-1	ASSAMGGIWNEQF
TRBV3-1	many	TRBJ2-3	ASSQGPTASRTDTQY
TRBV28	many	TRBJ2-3	ASSFLTSGSNTDTQY
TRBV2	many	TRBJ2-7	ASRASGSSYEQY
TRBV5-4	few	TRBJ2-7	ASSWDPRSYEQY
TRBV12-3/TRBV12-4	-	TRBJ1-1	ASSEWAGGQPEAF
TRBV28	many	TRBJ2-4	ASSLSGRLRGTINIQY
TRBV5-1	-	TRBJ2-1	ASSRGGASYNEQF
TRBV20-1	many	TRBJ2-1	SATSPGAGVF
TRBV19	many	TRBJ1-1	ASRDRTNTEAF
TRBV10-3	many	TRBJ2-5	AAAPDRGQGQETQY
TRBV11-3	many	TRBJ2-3	ASSLVSGTSSTDTQY
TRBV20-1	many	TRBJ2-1	SASRTSNEQF
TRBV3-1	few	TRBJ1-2	ASSQAKGGHYGYT